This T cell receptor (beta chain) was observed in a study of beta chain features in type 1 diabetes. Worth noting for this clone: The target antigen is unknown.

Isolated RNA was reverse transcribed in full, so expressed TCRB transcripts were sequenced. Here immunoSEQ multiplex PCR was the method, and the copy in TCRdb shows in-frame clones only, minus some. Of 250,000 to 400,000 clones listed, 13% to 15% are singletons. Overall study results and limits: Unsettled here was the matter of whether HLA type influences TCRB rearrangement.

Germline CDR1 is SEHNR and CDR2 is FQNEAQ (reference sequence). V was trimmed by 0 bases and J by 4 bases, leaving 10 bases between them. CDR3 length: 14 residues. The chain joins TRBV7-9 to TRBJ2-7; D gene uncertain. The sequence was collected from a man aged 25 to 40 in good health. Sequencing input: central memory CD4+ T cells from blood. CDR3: CASSLAGIEYEQYF. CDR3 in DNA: TGTGCCAGCAGCTTAGCGGGAATCGAGTACGAGCAGTACTTC. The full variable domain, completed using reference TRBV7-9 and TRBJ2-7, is DTGVSQNPRHKITKRGQNVTFRCDPISEHNRLYWYRQTLGQGPEFLTYFQNEAQLEKSRLLSDRFSAERPKGSFSTLEIQRTEQGDSAMYLCASSLAGIEYEQYFGPGTRLTVT.